A selection of T cell receptor beta chains follows, all from one sample in a study of human T cells and chemical hapten exposure. Using its own MiXCR run on the RACE reads, TCRdb lists one record per CDR3 protein. The profile shows under 60,000 distinct CDR3 sequences, 8.5% to 10% of them singletons. The source was whole blood, collected in connection with sensitization to the hapten diphenylcyclopropenone (DPC). The receptor source for this set is a woman in her twenties or thirties with alopecia areata. Some clones in this sample may be carry-over from other donors' samples. Each CDR3 is given with its conserved first and last residue. A D gene is named only where the DNA matches it firmly. Clone size is not always given. Where it is, it says once, few, many or a class for expanded clones.

d_gene,v_gene,abundance,j_gene,CDR3nt,CDR3aa
TRBD1,TRBV20-1,.,TRBJ1-5,TGCAGTGCTGGGACAGAAGGTTGCAATCAGCCCCAGCATTTT,CSAGTEGCNQPQHF
.,TRBV28,many,TRBJ1-1,TGTGCCAGCAGTTTAGGCAGCCAAGTCCAGACTGAAGCTTTCTTT,CASSLGSQVQTEAFF
.,TRBV29-1,many,TRBJ1-1,TGCAGCGTTGGGGTTACAGGGAAGGGCACTGAAGCTTTCTTT,CSVGVTGKGTEAFF
.,TRBV5-6,many,TRBJ1-4,TGTGCCAGCAGCTGGGGACCTGGACAGCTCGCAACTAATGAAAAACTGTTTTTT,CASSWGPGQLATNEKLFF
TRBD2,TRBV12-3/TRBV12-4,many,TRBJ2-7,TGTGCCAGCAAGGAGGCTAGCGGGAGGTACGAGCAGTACTTC,CASKEASGRYEQYF
.,TRBV12-3/TRBV12-4,many,TRBJ2-4,TGTGCCAGCAGTTTACTGGGAAACATTCAGTACTTC,CASSLLGNIQYF
TRBD2,TRBV20-1,.,TRBJ2-3,TGCAGTGCGGGGTCACTAGCGGGTACAGATACGCAGTATTTT,CSAGSLAGTDTQYF
TRBD1,TRBV25-1,few,TRBJ2-7,TGTGCCAGCAGCAGGCGGCAGGGGGTTTATTCCTCCTACGAGCAGTACTTC,CASSRRQGVYSSYEQYF
.,TRBV7-2,.,TRBJ2-3,TGTGCCAGCAGCTTAAGTGCGGGGGCTTCCTTAGATACGCAGTATTTT,CASSLSAGASLDTQYF
.,TRBV14,few,TRBJ2-3,TGTGCCAGCAGCCAAGAACCGGATACGCAGTATTTT,CASSQEPDTQYF
.,TRBV20-1,.,TRBJ1-2,TGCAGTGCTAGAGATCTTGGGTATGGCTACACCTTC,CSARDLGYGYTF
.,TRBV10-2,.,TRBJ2-4,TGCGCCAGCAGTGAGTCCGGGACGCCCAAGAACTTC,CASSESGTPKNF
.,TRBV27,many,TRBJ1-4,TGTGCCAGCAGATGGAAGACAGGCCTCGGCGATGAAAAACTGTTTTTT,CASRWKTGLGDEKLFF
TRBD2,TRBV12-3/TRBV12-4,.,TRBJ2-5,TGTGCCAGCAGTTTCTTCGCGGGGGAGCAAGAGACCCAGTACTTC,CASSFFAGEQETQYF
.,TRBV18,.,TRBJ2-7,TGTGCCAGCTCACCAGGCAAGCCCCCCTACGAGCAGTACTTC,CASSPGKPPYEQYF
TRBD1,TRBV20-1,many,TRBJ1-6,TGCAGTGCTACCAAACCGGGACAGGGGGCGAGGGGTAATTCACCCCTCCACTTT,CSATKPGQGARGNSPLHF
.,TRBV29-1,.,TRBJ2-7,TGCAGCGTCCTCTCGCCAGGGACGGCCTACGAGCAGTACTTC,CSVLSPGTAYEQYF
.,TRBV29-1,many,TRBJ1-5,TGCAGCGTTGAAATTCTGGGAGAACCCAATCAGCCCCAGCATTTT,CSVEILGEPNQPQHF
.,TRBV5-4,.,TRBJ2-2,TGTGCCAGCAGCTTGGCCAGGGCCACCGGGGAGCTGTTTTTT,CASSLARATGELFF
TRBD1,TRBV6-2/TRBV6-3,many,TRBJ2-4,TGTGCCAGCAGTTACGACAGGGGGCTTGGCCGACACCTCCAGGGTTGGTACTTC,CASSYDRGLGRHLQGWYF
TRBD1,TRBV13,.,TRBJ1-3,TGTGCCAGCAGCATCTCTCCCCGGGACAGGGGAGTGAACACCATATATTTT,CASSISPRDRGVNTIYF
TRBD1,TRBV19,.,TRBJ2-1,TGTGCCAGTAGCGGGACAGGGGCCGGCAATGAGCAGTTCTTC,CASSGTGAGNEQFF
.,TRBV5-1,.,TRBJ1-4,TGCGCCAGCAGCTTGCGGGGGCCTGGAGAAAAACTGTTTTTT,CASSLRGPGEKLFF
.,TRBV12-3/TRBV12-4,many,TRBJ1-1,TGTGCCAGCAGCACGACAGGGAACACTGAAGCTTTCTTT,CASSTTGNTEAFF
.,TRBV10-3,many,TRBJ2-1,TGTGCCATCAAGGATAGGTCCGCCTCCAACAATGAGCAGTTCTTC,CAIKDRSASNNEQFF
TRBD2,TRBV14,few,TRBJ2-2,TGTGCCAGCAGCCAGGACGGGGGGGCGAGAACCGGGGAGCTGTTTTTT,CASSQDGGARTGELFF
.,TRBV12-3/TRBV12-4,.,TRBJ1-2,TGTGCCAGCACTCCAGGCTTATCCAACTATGGCTACACCTTC,CASTPGLSNYGYTF
.,TRBV15,few,TRBJ2-2,TGTGCCACCAGCAGAGATAGGGGCCGACTACGATCCGGGGAGCTGTTTTTT,CATSRDRGRLRSGELFF
TRBD1,TRBV6-2/TRBV6-3,many,TRBJ1-5,TGTGCCAGCAGGCCACAGGGGGTTAGCAATCAGCCCCAGCATTTT,CASRPQGVSNQPQHF
TRBD2,TRBV7-9,few,TRBJ2-1,TGTGCCAGCAGCTCGCGGACTAGCGGGGGGTACAATGAGCAGTTCTTC,CASSSRTSGGYNEQFF
TRBD1,TRBV6-2/TRBV6-3,few,TRBJ1-1,TGTGCCAGCAGGAGGACAGGGGACCCTGAAGCTTTCTTT,CASRRTGDPEAFF
.,TRBV27,few,TRBJ1-5,TGTGCCAGCAGTCCCACGAGTCAGGGAGTAAGGGCAAATCAGCCCCAGCATTTT,CASSPTSQGVRANQPQHF
TRBD2,TRBV9,.,TRBJ2-3,TGTGCCAGCAGCGTAGGGGCCGGGGGGGCCGGTAGCACAGATACGCAGTATTTT,CASSVGAGGAGSTDTQYF
.,TRBV29-1,.,TRBJ2-3,TGCGGAAGCGTTCTAACAGATACGCAGTATTTT,CGSVLTDTQYF
.,TRBV28,.,TRBJ2-3,TGTGCCAGCGGAGGGTTATGCACAGATACGCAGTATTTT,CASGGLCTDTQYF
.,TRBV27,many,TRBJ1-6,TGTGCCAGCAGTTTCGTTCAGGGGAGTTCACCCCTCCACTTT,CASSFVQGSSPLHF
.,TRBV20-1,medium-sized,TRBJ1-2,TGCAGTGCTAGAGATGGAGCAGGAAGCTATGGCTACACCTTC,CSARDGAGSYGYTF
TRBD1,TRBV30,.,TRBJ2-3,TGTGCCTGGAGTGTAGGGAATTCCGGGACAGGGGGTACAGATACGCAGTATTTT,CAWSVGNSGTGGTDTQYF
TRBD1,TRBV6-2/TRBV6-3,few,TRBJ1-5,TGTGCCAGCAGTTACTCGTTCGGGACAGGGGCCCAGCCCCAGCATTTT,CASSYSFGTGAQPQHF
.,TRBV7-8,.,TRBJ2-1,TGTGCCAGCAGCTTAGTTGAATCAACGTACAATGAGCAGTTCTTC,CASSLVESTYNEQFF
.,TRBV6-2/TRBV6-3,few,TRBJ1-6,TGTGCCAGCAGTTACTCGTGGTCACCCCTCCACTTT,CASSYSWSPLHF
.,TRBV11-1,many,TRBJ1-4,TGTGCCAGCAGCCAAGGACAGCCATCCGCAACTAATGAAAAACTGTTTTTT,CASSQGQPSATNEKLFF
.,TRBV12-3/TRBV12-4,few,TRBJ2-3,TGTGCCAGCAGTTTGTGGCAGGGGCACACAGATACGCAGTATTTT,CASSLWQGHTDTQYF
TRBD2,TRBV7-8,.,TRBJ2-3,TGTGCCAGCAGCTCCCGTTTGATAGCGGGGGGGCGAGGGACAGATACGCAGTATTTT,CASSSRLIAGGRGTDTQYF
.,TRBV19,.,TRBJ2-3,TGTGCCAGTAGTCCCTCGGGCCCCGCCGGAGATACGCAGTATTTT,CASSPSGPAGDTQYF